This T cell receptor beta chain came from a study of shared clonotypes between healthy human individuals (dated by TCRdb to 2018 to 2020). At the level of the whole study: Three men and a couple of women, aged 18 to 49 years, made up the cohort. To estimate repertoire size and how much clonotype sharing occurs between individuals, the study deeply sequenced the blood TCR repertoires of five healthy adults. Between about 0.85 and 9.5 billion PBMCs per donor were obtained by leukapheresis. Per donor, three plates each were used for CD4 naive and CD4 memory, two for CD8 naive, and one for CD8 memory. To increase sequencing depth and limit assay-specific biases, different laboratories used diverse techniques to prepare libraries and sequence TCR repertoires.

The donors were healthy, HIV-negative adults who had no recently reported acute infections or vaccinations. Only Caucasian adults living in Nashville, Tennessee, USA were represented among the donors. CD8 memory samples combined magnetically selected CD45RO+ cells with CCR7-negative CD45RA+ effector memory (TemRA) cells. Blood was collected by leukapheresis, and PBMCs were isolated by Ficoll-Histopaque density gradient centrifugation and then cryopreserved in liquid nitrogen vapor phase. Purity and quantity of every magnetically sorted T cell population were checked by analytical flow cytometry. From each sorted fraction, genomic DNA was isolated and quantified by UV absorbance on a Nanodrop 2000c. Using the deep immunoSEQ assay, TCR CDR3 regions were amplified from genomic DNA by multiplex PCR. Extracted genomic DNA from each cell subset was distributed evenly across all wells of several immunoSEQ 96-well plates, and each plate was treated as a replicate. For sorted subsets, each replicate PCR was loaded with around 200 ng genomic DNA, equivalent to 30,000 or so T cell genomes. Purified libraries were quantified with a Qubit 3.0 fluorometer, sized on a Bioanalyzer 2100, and re-quantified with the KAPA Library Quantification kit. Every immunoSEQ 96-well plate was sequenced on a separate single-read 150-cycle Illumina NextSeq 550 flow cell. The original pipeline was this. The immunoSEQ output contained only junctional sequences without quality scores, so filtering could not match that applied to full-length reads. Sequences were annotated with PyIR, a Python wrapper for IgBLAST v1.9, and V/J genes and CDR3 were assigned using IMGT germline references. Reads were filtered out if the reads had weak V/J assignments (E-value above 1e-6), no CDR3, stop codons, out-of-frame junctions, or ambiguous translated residues. V3J clonotypes were defined by identical inferred V gene, J gene, and CDR3 amino acid sequence. Percentage overlap between repertoires was computed as shared unique clonotypes divided by the size of the smaller repertoire. RTK rarefaction, the Chao1 estimator, and Recon v2.1 estimates of unobserved clonotypes were used to assess repertoire richness. For all TCRbeta clonotypes obtained by the gDNA method from four donors, generation probabilities were computed with OLGA. TCRdb carries this immuneACCESS record with in-frame sequences only. Its versions omit some clonotypes, under half of them owing to an unresolved V gene in the studies checked, with the rest unexplained. V and J calls and clone size are as listed in that table; D and trimming were resolved from the DNA. This sample gives approximately 88,000 clones in total; almost 70% of them show up just once. Around half of the sample is taken by the ten largest.

On this clone itself: Its target antigen remains unknown. No quality values exist for individual bases; no much larger clone is one base distant.

V is trimmed back by 5 bases and J by 2 bases, and the junction contains 8 bases that no gene match accounts for. The CDR3 starts with the cysteine, ends with the phenylalanine, and has 16 residues. Just CDR3 DNA is preserved here, 48 bases in frame from base 1. According to the germline V gene, CDR1 reads SGHAT and CDR2 reads FQNNGV. What the work shows at the level of the full study, not this receptor alone: The small number of donors limited the genetic and exposure-history diversity represented. Naive subsets generally had larger estimated clonotype richness than memory subsets did. Sharing across a few donors was observed for roughly 5% of naive CD4, about 3.2% of naive CD8, around 2.5% of memory CD4, and less than 0.45% of memory CD8 clonotypes. Based on pairwise subsampling, the degree of clonotype sharing among donors was expected to be affected by sequencing depth. Rarefaction of sorted-subset datasets indicated incomplete sequencing despite the large sequencing depth. Sampling was restricted to blood, and TCR repertoires in tissues likely differ from the TCR repertoires found in blood. Compared with non-shared clonotypes, clonotypes shared by all four sorted-subset donors had higher generation probabilities.

The receptor was isolated from a man in his thirties or forties in good health. Sequences were obtained from memory CD8+ T cells sorted from blood. Reading the label with the study, this specimen's cell subset or site is: CD45RO+ cells pooled with CCR7-negative TemRA cells. Recombination joined TRBV11-2 with TRBJ2-3, and 9 bases in between align with TRBD2. The DNA reads as follows: TGTGCCAGCAGCCCAGCGGGGGGTTGGATCACAGATACGCAGTATTTT. Its product reads: CASSPAGGWITDTQYF.